This TCR beta chain was observed in a study of identical twins. Regarding the study as a whole: Twin-shared out-of-frame alpha sequences showed excess low generation probability.

The CDR3 runs 12 residues. V was shortened by 6 bases and J by 6 bases, with 12 bases between the two germline ends. This clonotype has at least ten counts. Its antigen is not identified. TCRdb fed the 5' RACE reads into MiXCR, producing one record per CDR3 protein. The table lists more than 200,000 distinct CDR3 sequences, over 13% of them singletons. The sequence came from a woman aged 18-29 years in good health. The source material was memory (CD45RO+) T cells sorted from blood. This chain uses TRBV12-3 or TRBV12-4 with TRBJ2-7; D is possibly TRBD1 or TRBD2 (5 bases each). CDR3 DNA sequence: TGTGCCAGCAGCCTCGGGACGGGCGAGCAGTACTTC. It is translated as CASSLGTGEQYF.